The entry below gives a single T cell receptor beta chain sequence along with its context. This CDR3 has 16 amino acids. Germline V gene data show CDR1 as MGHRA and CDR2 as YSYEKL. V was clipped by 1 base and J by 3 bases, with 16 bases between them. The sample originates from a study of T cell changes during pregnancy in multiple sclerosis. Using immunoSEQ multiplex PCR, the repertoire was profiled, and TCRdb retains in-frame clones only, with some absent. Altogether about 99,000 clones are present, roughly nine tenths being singletons, with the ten largest covering about 0.89%. The material was peripheral blood, obtained after pregnancy. This chain joins TRBV4-1 and TRBJ2-7; D gene unclear. This clonotype was sampled from a female donor with multiple sclerosis, enrolled in a pregnancy study. The CDR3 here is CASSQGIQNRFYEQYF. In DNA form, the CDR3 reads TGCGCCAGCAGCCAAGGAATTCAGAATCGCTTCTACGAGCAGTACTTC.